The 17 T cell receptor beta chains below were found in one sample sequenced in a study of response to subunit inactivated influenza vaccine. TCRdb redid the calling of the RT-PCR reads with MiXCR, one entry per CDR3 protein. In the table there are hundreds of thousands of distinct CDR3 sequences, around 15% of which are singletons. The source material was PBMCs from blood, sampled 14 to 15 days before vaccination. Every receptor here comes from a man aged 50-59 years who received an inactivated influenza vaccine.

This clonotype was counted many times. The chain is built from TRBV11-2 and TRBJ2-2, with unresolved D. V gave up 4 bases and J gave up 2 bases, with 5 bases separating them. The CDR3 is 13 amino acids. From germline, CDR1 is SGHAT and CDR2 FQNNGV. Here the CDR3 DNA reads TGTGCCAGCAGCTCAGATAACACCGGGGAGCTGTTTTTT. This encodes CASSSDNTGELFF.

J is TRBJ2-5 and V is TRBV3-1, with D uncertain. This CDR3 is 15 amino acids long. Germline values: CDR1 LGHDT, CDR2 YNNKEL (reference sequence). The germline V and J ends were trimmed by 0 bases and 2 bases, with 10 bases remaining between them. CDR3 coding DNA: TGTGCCAGCAGCCAAGATCTACAGCCACAAGAGACCCAGTACTTC. Its translation: CASSQDLQPQETQYF.

This clonotype came up a few times. V and J are TRBV4-3 and TRBJ1-6; weak D call: TRBD1 (5 bases). There are 16 residues in the CDR3. V was trimmed by 0 bases and J by 3 bases, leaving 9 bases between them. Germline V lookup: CDR1 LGHNA, CDR2 YSLEER. The CDR3, as DNA: TGCGCCAGCAGCCAAGATAGGACACACTATAATTCACCCCTCCACTTT. Translated: CASSQDRTHYNSPLHF.

Worth noting for this clonotype: A read error is possible here, since a much larger clone lies one base away. The J gene is TRBJ2-7, the V gene TRBV6-5; the D gene is possibly TRBD1 (5 bases). The CDR3 consists of 13 residues. Germline V lookup: CDR1 MNHEY, CDR2 SVGAGI. V was clipped by 0 bases and J by 4 bases, with 7 bases between them. The CDR3 DNA is TGTGCCAGCAGTTACTCGAAGGGGTACGAGCAGTACTTC. This translates into CASSYSKGYEQYF.

Ten or more counts support this clonotype. This chain uses TRBV5-5 with TRBJ2-5; D remains unclear. Per the germline V gene, CDR1 is SGHKS and CDR2 is YYEKEE (reference sequence). The CDR3 runs 13 residues. Between the trimmed V and J ends, which lost 4 bases and 3 bases, there was a span of 10 bases. CDR3 sequence reads: CASSGVTEETQYF. CDR3 DNA: TGTGCCAGCAGCGGGGTTACCGAAGAGACCCAGTACTTC.

V usage is TRBV12-3 or TRBV12-4 and J usage is TRBJ2-2; D is unresolved. This CDR3 is 12 amino acids long. V was trimmed by 7 bases and J by 2 bases, leaving 5 bases between them. The CDR3 coding sequence is TGTGCCAGCATCCAAAACACCGGGGAGCTGTTTTTT. Residues: CASIQNTGELFF.

V usage is TRBV6-1 and J usage is TRBJ1-5; no clear D. CDR3 length equals 15 residues. V lost 4 bases and J 3 bases, leaving 13 bases between the germline ends. Per germline, CDR1 MNHNS and CDR2 SASEGT. In DNA, the CDR3 is TGTGCCAGCAGTGCCCTGTATGTTTTCAATCAGCCCCAGCATTTT. This sequence encodes CASSALYVFNQPQHF.

The rearrangement links TRBV4-3 to TRBJ1-2; D is undetermined. CDR3 length equals 13 residues. Trimming took 1 base from V and 9 from J, leaving 12 bases between them. Germline-derived CDR1 and CDR2 are LGHNA and YSLEER. The DNA of the CDR3 is TGCGCCAGCAGCCAAGGTCCCTTCGCGAGCTACACCTTC. Amino acid sequence: CASSQGPFASYTF.

This clonotype was recorded a few times. J is TRBJ2-7 and V is TRBV4-2, with unresolved D. V dropped 0 bases and J dropped 0 bases, with 9 bases sitting between them. Germline CDR1 and CDR2: LGHNA and YNFKEQ. This CDR3 spans 15 amino acids. CDR3 region: CASSQDSRPSYEQYF. The CDR3 bases are TGTGCCAGCAGCCAAGATTCCCGGCCCTCCTACGAGCAGTACTTC.

J is TRBJ2-2 and V is TRBV4-3; 9 positions agree with TRBD2. Germline CDR1 is LGHNA and CDR2 is YSLEER. The CDR3 consists of 17 residues. With V trimmed by 3 bases and J by 1 base, 6 bases remained unmatched. The CDR3 loop is CASSQRSGGQNTGELFF. The CDR3 nucleotides are TGCGCCAGCAGCCAGCGTAGCGGGGGACAGAACACCGGGGAGCTGTTTTTT.

The chain recombines TRBV28 with TRBJ2-7, with 9 bases identical to TRBD1. Germline values: CDR1 MDHEN, CDR2 SYDVKM. V shed 5 bases, J shed 9 bases, and the junction held 8 bases outside the gene matches. The CDR3 has 13 residues. This CDR3 reads CASSVSKDRGQYF. Here the CDR3 DNA reads TGTGCCAGCAGTGTCTCCAAGGACAGGGGGCAGTACTTC.

This chain uses TRBV5-1 with TRBJ2-2; unclear D gene. Per germline, CDR1 SGHRS and CDR2 YFSETQ. The CDR3 is 13 residues long. Trimming stripped 5 bases from V and 5 bases from J, with 10 bases between. This chain's CDR3 is CASRLIETGELFF. The CDR3 region has the DNA TGCGCCAGCAGACTGATAGAGACCGGGGAGCTGTTTTTT.

The V and J genes are TRBV11-2 and TRBJ2-7; 11 positions match TRBD1. The germline V gene encodes CDR1 SGHAT and CDR2 FQNNGV. The V gene end was trimmed by 5 bases and the J gene end by 6 bases; junction bases not matched to a gene: 9. The CDR3 runs 15 residues. DNA of the CDR3: TGTGCCAGCAGCCAGAGGACAGGGGGCATATTCGAGCAGTACTTC. Translating gives CASSQRTGGIFEQYF.

This clonotype has only a few counts. The V and J genes are TRBV5-1 and TRBJ2-5; maybe TRBD1 (6 bases). The CDR3 is made up of 14 amino acids. Germline CDR1 reads SGHRS; CDR2 reads YFSETQ. The ends were cut back, 0 bases at V and 5 bases at J, with 11 bases in the middle. CDR3 DNA sequence: TGCGCCAGCAGCTTGGACAGGGCGGTGGAGACCCAGTACTTC. Residues: CASSLDRAVETQYF.

The chain carries TRBV5-6 and TRBJ2-3; 11 bases line up with TRBD2. This CDR3 is 16 amino acids long. The trim removed 0 bases at V and 4 bases at J, leaving 4 bases unmatched. Germline CDR1 and CDR2: SGHDT and YYEEEE. The CDR3 DNA reads TGTGCCAGCAGCTTGGTAGCGGGAGGGATTGCAGATACGCAGTATTTT. Translating it yields CASSLVAGGIADTQYF.

The V and J genes are TRBV29-1 and TRBJ2-1; D perhaps matches TRBD2 (5 bases). CDR3 length equals 10 residues. Deletions cut 2 bases from V and 11 bases from J, with 7 bases between. Germline CDR1 SQVTM, CDR2 ANQGSEA. CDR3 sequence reads: CSVERGQQFF. The CDR3, as DNA: TGCAGCGTTGAACGGGGTCAGCAGTTCTTC.

Note on this clonotype: A much larger clone is a single base away; this may be a read error. The genes are TRBV24-1 and TRBJ2-7; D is possibly TRBD2 (6 bases). V was trimmed by 4 bases and J by 6 bases, leaving 6 bases between them. This CDR3 spans 11 amino acids. Germline lookup yields CDR1 KGHDR and CDR2 SFDVKD. The CDR3 sequence: CATSEGGEQYF. As DNA, the CDR3 is TGTGCCACCAGTGAGGGGGGCGAGCAGTACTTC.